These T cell receptor beta chains were read from a single sample in a study of cytomegalovirus exposure and HLA in healthy donors. Profiling relied on immunoSEQ multiplex PCR, and the TCRdb table lists in-frame clones only, not all of them. The sample yields tens of thousands of clones, 85% to 95% seen once. The sequencing sample was made of PBMCs. These TCRs come from a man younger than 35 in good health and CMV-seropositive. The CDR3 runs from the conserved cysteine through the conserved F or W. Fields, in order: V gene, clone size, D gene, J gene, CDR3 protein, CDR3 DNA. A D gene is named only where the DNA matches it firmly. Rows give clone size only sometimes, using once, few, many, or a class for an expanded clone.

TRBV30	-	-	TRBJ1-2	CAWSRPPDWEWTF	TGTGCCTGGAGCCGCCCCCCGGACTGGGAATGGACCTTC
TRBV7-6	-	TRBD2	TRBJ2-7	CASSMTPGLVPYEQYF	TGTGCCAGCAGCATGACTCCGGGACTAGTCCCCTACGAGCAGTACTTC
TRBV5-1	-	-	TRBJ2-5	CASSLVPGVPGKSETQYF	TGCGCCAGCAGCTTGGTCCCCGGCGTCCCAGGGAAATCGGAGACCCAGTACTTC
TRBV18	once	-	TRBJ2-7	CASSPGTGLSEGEQYF	TGTGCCAGCTCACCTGGTACAGGGCTTAGTGAAGGCGAGCAGTACTTC
TRBV28	-	TRBD2	TRBJ2-3	CASSPLAGGTDTQYF	TGTGCCAGCAGCCCCCTAGCGGGGGGCACAGATACGCAGTATTTT
TRBV6-5	-	-	TRBJ2-2	CASSNYRTTGELFF	TGTGCCAGCAGTAATTACAGGACCACCGGGGAGCTGTTTTTT
TRBV7-2	-	-	TRBJ2-7	CASSLLESYEQYF	TGTGCCAGCAGCTTATTAGAGTCCTACGAGCAGTACTTC
TRBV5-4	-	-	TRBJ2-3	CASSLVGSSTDTQYF	TGTGCCAGCAGCTTGGTGGGCAGTAGCACAGATACGCAGTATTTT
TRBV2	-	TRBD1	TRBJ2-7	CASRAAGTGNREQYF	TGTGCCAGCAGAGCAGCCGGGACAGGGAATCGCGAGCAGTACTTC
TRBV23-1	-	-	TRBJ2-2	CASSRRVAGELFF	TGCGCCAGCAGTCGGAGGGTAGCCGGGGAGCTGTTTTTT
TRBV6-1	-	TRBD1	TRBJ1-5	CASSVYPGQGTDQPQHF	TGTGCCAGCAGTGTTTACCCGGGACAGGGAACGGATCAGCCCCAGCATTTT
TRBV18	-	TRBD2	TRBJ2-2	CASSPIGEMGGRGSTGELFF	TGTGCCAGCTCACCAATAGGGGAGATGGGCGGGAGAGGAAGTACCGGGGAGCTGTTTTTT
TRBV11-2	-	-	TRBJ2-5	CASSDSIIGKTQYF	TGTGCCAGCAGCGACAGTATAATTGGAAAGACCCAGTACTTC
TRBV5-1	-	-	TRBJ1-1	CASSPSVRAGAFF	TGCGCCAGCAGCCCTTCAGTCCGAGCAGGGGCTTTCTTT
TRBV5-1	-	TRBD1	TRBJ2-2	CASSLGIQGITGELFF	TGCGCCAGCAGCTTGGGGATACAGGGGATCACCGGGGAGCTGTTTTTT
TRBV4-1	once	-	TRBJ2-1	CASSPVGQITYNEQFF	TGCGCCAGCAGCCCAGTTGGGCAGATCACCTACAATGAGCAGTTCTTC
TRBV11-2	-	-	TRBJ2-1	CASSSLQGRAYNEQFF	TGTGCCAGCAGCTCCTTACAGGGTCGTGCTTACAATGAGCAGTTCTTC
TRBV5-1	-	TRBD1	TRBJ2-3	CASSLPGGNTDTQYF	TGCGCCAGCAGCTTGCCAGGGGGCAACACAGATACGCAGTATTTT